The 13 T cell receptor beta chains below all came from one sample that was sequenced in a study of blood T cell repertoires in COVID-19. Repertoires were generated with immunoSEQ multiplex PCR, while TCRdb's copy carries only in-frame clones and drops some. The data show about 150,000 clones, around 77% seen once. The specimen sequenced was peripheral blood. These receptors all stem from a man aged 45-60 years with active or convalescent COVID-19.

This rearrangement joins TRBV4-1 to TRBJ2-1; tentatively, D is TRBD2 (5 bases). Germline assignment: CDR1 MGHRA and CDR2 YSYEKL. V lost 4 bases, J lost 14 bases, and 18 bases lay in between. This CDR3 is 13 amino acids long. The CDR3 coding sequence is TGCGCCAGCAGCCCCAGAGAAGCGTCGGAGGAGTTCTTC. Its protein product is CASSPREASEEFF.

This chain connects TRBV5-1 to TRBJ2-7, with D possibly being TRBD2 (6 bases). CDR3 length: 13 residues. Trimming cost V 0 bases and J 3 bases, with 7 bases left between them. CDR1 is SGHRS, CDR2 YFSETQ, per germline. Here the CDR3 DNA reads TGCGCCAGCAGCTTGGGGACTAACTACGAGCAGTACTTC. Protein product: CASSLGTNYEQYF.

The chain couples TRBV3-1 (or the pseudogene TRBV3-2) to TRBJ2-7; 9 nucleotides match TRBD2. This CDR3 spans 15 amino acids. CDR1 and CDR2 (germline): LGHDT, YNNKEL (reference sequence). V lost 5 bases to trimming and J lost 3 bases; unmatched junction nucleotides: 8. The CDR3 here is CASSYKASGDYEQYF. The CDR3 DNA is TGTGCCAGCAGCTACAAGGCTAGCGGGGACTACGAGCAGTACTTC.

The chain employs TRBV11-2 and TRBJ1-1, with D unclear. This CDR3 has 13 residues. Looked up from germline, CDR1 is SGHAT and CDR2 is FQNNGV. V lost 5 bases, J lost 5 bases, and 12 bases lay in between. In nucleotides, the CDR3 is TGTGCCAGCAGCGAGAATCGGAGGACTGAAGCTTTCTTT. This encodes CASSENRRTEAFF.

The rearrangement joins TRBV5-4 to TRBJ2-2; D unclear. Germline V CDR1 and CDR2: SGHNT, YYREEE (reference sequence). The CDR3 spans 13 residues. V was trimmed by 1 base and J by 9 bases, leaving 10 bases between them. In DNA, the CDR3 is TGTGCCAGCAGCTTGAGTAGTCTACGGGAGCTGTTTTTT. Its protein is CASSLSSLRELFF.

The chain carries TRBV7-2 and TRBJ2-5; D possibly corresponds to TRBD2 (5 bases). This CDR3 is built from 15 residues. Looked up from germline, CDR1 is SGHTA and CDR2 is FQGNSA. V gave up 1 base and J gave up 2 bases, with 11 bases separating them. The CDR3 DNA sequence: TGTGCCAGCAGCTTAGACTCTAGCCGACAAGAGACCCAGTACTTC. It encodes CASSLDSSRQETQYF.

The rearrangement links TRBV19 to TRBJ1-1; 9 positions match TRBD1. V lost 6 bases and J lost 3; bases outside the gene matches: 5. The CDR3 runs to 14 residues. Germline V gene sequence: CDR1 LNHDA, CDR2 SQIVND (reference sequence). This CDR3 is CASSPGQGYTEAFF. For the CDR3, the DNA is TGTGCCAGTAGCCCTGGACAGGGGTACACTGAAGCTTTCTTT.

The genes are TRBV28 and TRBJ2-3, with a weak D call TRBD1 (5 bases). Germline CDR1 reads MDHEN; CDR2 reads SYDVKM. V lost 6 bases, J lost 6 bases, and 16 bases lay in between. The CDR3 sequence is 14 residues long. As DNA, the CDR3 is TGTGCCAGCAGAACACCCCAGGGAAGGGATACGCAGTATTTT. Translation gives CASRTPQGRDTQYF.

The J gene is TRBJ1-5, the V gene TRBV5-6; D is ambiguous. Germline loops: CDR1 SGHDT, CDR2 YYEEEE. The V end was cut by 1 base, the J end by 5 bases, with 10 bases between. CDR3 length: 14 residues. The CDR3 sequence is CASSLLASYQPQHF. The CDR3 nucleotides are TGTGCCAGCAGCTTGTTAGCCAGCTATCAGCCCCAGCATTTT.

The chain is built from TRBV9 and TRBJ2-3; TRBD2 might be the D (6 bases). The germline V and J ends were trimmed by 3 bases and 2 bases, with 16 bases remaining between them. The length of the CDR3 is 16 residues. Germline values: CDR1 SGDLS, CDR2 YYNGEE. CDR3 sequence (DNA): TGTGCCAGCAGCGGACTAGATCTACTACTCACAGATACGCAGTATTTT. Translating it yields CASSGLDLLLTDTQYF. The whole variable domain, remainder taken from reference TRBV9 and TRBJ2-3, is DSGVTQTPKHLITATGQRVTLRCSPRSGDLSVYWYQQSLDQGLQFLIQYYNGEERAKGNILERFSAQQFPDLHSELNLSSLELGDSALYFCASSGLDLLLTDTQYFGPGTRLTVL.

The chain joins TRBV9 to TRBJ1-2, with D uncertain. Germline loops: CDR1 SGDLS, CDR2 YYNGEE. The CDR3 has 13 amino acids. The ends were cut back, 6 bases at V and 1 base at J, with 10 bases in the middle. CDR3 in amino acids: CASTQTLNYGYTF. The DNA of the CDR3 is TGTGCCAGCACCCAGACTCTTAACTATGGCTACACCTTC. The variable domain in full, completed from reference TRBV9 and TRBJ1-2, reads DSGVTQTPKHLITATGQRVTLRCSPRSGDLSVYWYQQSLDQGLQFLIQYYNGEERAKGNILERFSAQQFPDLHSELNLSSLELGDSALYFCASTQTLNYGYTFGSGTRLTVV.

A few counts support this clone. The rearrangement links TRBV7-9 to TRBJ2-7; D unclear. The V end lost 2 bases, the J end lost 0 bases, and 8 bases lay between the germline ends. Germline loops: CDR1 SEHNR, CDR2 FQNEAQ (reference sequence). The CDR3 sequence is 14 residues long. The DNA for the CDR3 is TGTGCCAGCAGCTTAAGTGGCAGCTCCTACGAGCAGTACTTC. Its protein product is CASSLSGSSYEQYF.

Only a few counts were recorded for this clone. V and J are TRBV5-6 and TRBJ1-1, with D possibly TRBD1 on 5 matching bases. The germline V and J ends were trimmed by 0 bases and 10 bases, with 10 bases remaining between them. Germline CDR1 reads SGHDT; CDR2 reads YYEEEE. CDR3 length: 12 residues. The CDR3 DNA reads as TGTGCCAGCAGCTTGGGGGCGGGGCGAGCTTTCTTT. Translation gives CASSLGAGRAFF.